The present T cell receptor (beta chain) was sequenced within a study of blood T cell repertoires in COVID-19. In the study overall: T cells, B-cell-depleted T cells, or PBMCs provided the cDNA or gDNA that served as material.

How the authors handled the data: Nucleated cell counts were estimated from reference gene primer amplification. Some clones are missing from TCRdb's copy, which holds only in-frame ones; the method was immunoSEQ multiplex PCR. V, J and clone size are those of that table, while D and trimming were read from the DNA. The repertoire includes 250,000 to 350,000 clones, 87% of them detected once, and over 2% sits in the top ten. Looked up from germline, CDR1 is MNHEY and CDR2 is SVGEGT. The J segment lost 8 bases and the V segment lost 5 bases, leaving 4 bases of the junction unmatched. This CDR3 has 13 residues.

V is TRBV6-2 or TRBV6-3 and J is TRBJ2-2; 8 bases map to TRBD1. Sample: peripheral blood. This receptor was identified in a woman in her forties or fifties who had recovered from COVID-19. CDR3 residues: CASSTDRVGELFF. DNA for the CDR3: TGTGCCAGCAGTACGGACAGGGTTGGGGAGCTGTTTTTT.